Reported below is one T cell receptor beta chain. Its cognate antigen is unknown. These data come from a study of shared clonotypes between healthy human individuals. The CDR3 is made up of 13 amino acids. V was trimmed by 4 bases and J by 4 bases, leaving 8 bases between them. Germline V gene data show CDR1 as LGHNA and CDR2 as YNFKEQ. Study findings and constraints: The study generally estimated greater richness for naive than memory subsets. Among non-shared clonotypes, generation probabilities were lower than among those shared by all four donors.

Template for every sorted-subset replicate PCR totaled 150 to 250 ng DNA, 25,000 to 35,000 T cell genomes. Profiling relied on immunoSEQ multiplex PCR, and the TCRdb table lists in-frame clones only, not all of them. The sample has 2 million to 3 million clones, under 95% seen once. This sequence joins TRBV4-2 and TRBJ1-5; D not resolved. Input material: naive CD4+ T cells from PBMCs. Subset meaning: CD45RA+ positively selected. The TCR originated in a man between 18 and 29 years old in good health. Some clones in this sample may be carry-over from other donors' samples. The CDR3 region is CASSPTRNQPQHF. Written as DNA, the CDR3 is TGTGCCAGCAGCCCAACACGGAATCAGCCCCAGCATTTT.